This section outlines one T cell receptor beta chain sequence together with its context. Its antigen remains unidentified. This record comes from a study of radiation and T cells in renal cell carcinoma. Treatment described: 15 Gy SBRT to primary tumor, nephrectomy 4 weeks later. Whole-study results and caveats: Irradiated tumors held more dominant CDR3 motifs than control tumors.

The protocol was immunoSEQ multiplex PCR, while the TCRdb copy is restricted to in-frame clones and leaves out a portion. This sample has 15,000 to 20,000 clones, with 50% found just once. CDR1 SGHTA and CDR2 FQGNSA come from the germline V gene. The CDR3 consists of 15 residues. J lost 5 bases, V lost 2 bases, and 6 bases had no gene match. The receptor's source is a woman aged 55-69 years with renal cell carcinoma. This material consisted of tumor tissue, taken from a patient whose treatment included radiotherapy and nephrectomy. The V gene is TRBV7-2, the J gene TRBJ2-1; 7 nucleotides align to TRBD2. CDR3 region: CASSLWGGPNNEQFF. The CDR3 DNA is TGTGCCAGCAGCTTATGGGGGGGTCCGAACAATGAGCAGTTCTTC.